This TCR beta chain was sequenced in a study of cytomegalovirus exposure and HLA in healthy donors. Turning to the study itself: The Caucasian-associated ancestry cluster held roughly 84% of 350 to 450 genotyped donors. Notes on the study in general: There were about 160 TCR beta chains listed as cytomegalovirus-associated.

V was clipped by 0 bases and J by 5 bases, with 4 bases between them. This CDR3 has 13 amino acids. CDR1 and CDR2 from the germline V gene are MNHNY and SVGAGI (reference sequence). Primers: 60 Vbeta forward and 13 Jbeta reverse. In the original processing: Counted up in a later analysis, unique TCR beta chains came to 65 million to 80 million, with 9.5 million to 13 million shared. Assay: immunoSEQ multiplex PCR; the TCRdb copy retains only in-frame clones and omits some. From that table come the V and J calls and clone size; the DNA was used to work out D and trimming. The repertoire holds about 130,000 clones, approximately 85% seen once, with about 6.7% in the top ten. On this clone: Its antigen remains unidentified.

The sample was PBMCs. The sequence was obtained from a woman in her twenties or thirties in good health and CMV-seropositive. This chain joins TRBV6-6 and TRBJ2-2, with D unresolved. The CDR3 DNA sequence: TGTGCCAGCAGTTACTCGAGTACCGGGGAGCTGTTTTTT. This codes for CASSYSSTGELFF.